This record covers a single T cell receptor (beta chain). The source of the sample is a study of blood T cell repertoires in COVID-19. Germline loops: CDR1 KGHDR, CDR2 SFDVKD. V lost 8 bases and J lost 8, with 11 bases in between. The CDR3 has 11 amino acids. As handled by the study authors: Amplification from reference gene primers served as the basis for estimated nucleated cell counts. The protocol was immunoSEQ multiplex PCR, while the TCRdb copy is restricted to in-frame clones and leaves out a portion. The V and J calls and the clone size are those of that table, but D and trimming were determined from the DNA. The repertoire holds about 150,000 clones, with roughly 82% as singletons.

The sample was peripheral blood. The rearrangement joins TRBV24-1 to TRBJ1-1, with D perhaps matching TRBD1 (5 bases). The origin of this receptor is a woman in her forties or fifties in a cohort sampled during active or convalescent COVID-19. The CDR3: CATKGRGEAFF. In DNA, the CDR3 is TGTGCCACCAAGGGTCGGGGGGAAGCTTTCTTT.